The sequence of this T cell receptor (beta chain) was determined in a study of blood T cell repertoires in COVID-19. Across the whole study: Nucleic acid was either cDNA or gDNA, and it came from T cells, B-cell-depleted T cells, or PBMCs.

The CDR3 spans 12 residues. Trimming left V 10 bases short and J 0 bases short, with 9 bases between. CDR1 is MRHNA, CDR2 SNTAGT, per germline. Everyone who took part was 18 to 89 years old, and they came from 24 US areas. Participant-given clinical history determined each cohort assignment. Before being deemed recovered, Cohort 3 donors had two negative PCRs, clearance, or symptom resolution. TCRdb's table, derived via immunoSEQ multiplex PCR, lists solely in-frame clones and lacks some. In the table there are about 160,000 clones, 65% to 85% of which are singletons. Sequencing was done on a sample of PBMCs or T cells enriched from blood (not recorded which). This chain joins TRBV6-4 and TRBJ1-1; D remains unclear. The receptor was isolated from a man aged 40-49 years who had recovered from COVID-19. The CDR3 DNA follows: TGTGCCATTCTATTTTTGAACACTGAAGCTTTCTTT. The encoded protein is CAILFLNTEAFF.